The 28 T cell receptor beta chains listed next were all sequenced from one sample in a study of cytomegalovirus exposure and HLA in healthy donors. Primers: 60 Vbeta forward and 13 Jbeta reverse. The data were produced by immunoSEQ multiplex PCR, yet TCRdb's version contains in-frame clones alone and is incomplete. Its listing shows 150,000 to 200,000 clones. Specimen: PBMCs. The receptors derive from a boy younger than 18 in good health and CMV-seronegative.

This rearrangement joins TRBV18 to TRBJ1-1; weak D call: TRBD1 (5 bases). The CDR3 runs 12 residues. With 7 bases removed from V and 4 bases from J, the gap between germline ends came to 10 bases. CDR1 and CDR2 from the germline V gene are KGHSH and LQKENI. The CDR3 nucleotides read TGTGCCAGCTTAGGGGAAAGCACTGAAGCTTTCTTT. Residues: CASLGESTEAFF.

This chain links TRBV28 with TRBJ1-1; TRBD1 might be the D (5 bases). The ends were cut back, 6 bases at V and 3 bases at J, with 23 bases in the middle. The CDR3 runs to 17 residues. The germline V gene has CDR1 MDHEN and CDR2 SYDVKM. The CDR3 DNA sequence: TGTGCCAGCAGCCCCGTTCTCGGGGGAGGCAGGGACACTGAAGCTTTCTTT. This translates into CASSPVLGGGRDTEAFF.

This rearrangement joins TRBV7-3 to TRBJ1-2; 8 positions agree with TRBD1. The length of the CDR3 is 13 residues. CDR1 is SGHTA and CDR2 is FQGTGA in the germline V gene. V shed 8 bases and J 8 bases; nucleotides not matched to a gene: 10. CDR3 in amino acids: CASGIQGAGGYTF. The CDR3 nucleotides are TGTGCCAGCGGAATCCAGGGGGCTGGAGGCTACACCTTC. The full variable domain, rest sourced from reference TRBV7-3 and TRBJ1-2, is GAGVSQTPSNKVTEKGKYVELRCDPISGHTALYWYRQSLGQGPEFLIYFQGTGAADDSGLPNDRFFAVRPEGSVSTLKIQRTERGDSAVYLCASGIQGAGGYTFGSGTRLTVV.

The CDR3 DNA reads as TGCGCCAGCAGCCTACTAATAAGCGGACAGGGCCGGGGCGGGGAGCTGTTTTTT. This encodes CASSLLISGQGRGGELFF. The chain combines TRBV5-1 with TRBJ2-2; 8 bases map to TRBD1. V shed 4 bases and J 7 bases; nucleotides not matched to a gene: 18. This CDR3 spans 18 amino acids. In germline, CDR1 is SGHRS, CDR2 YFSETQ.

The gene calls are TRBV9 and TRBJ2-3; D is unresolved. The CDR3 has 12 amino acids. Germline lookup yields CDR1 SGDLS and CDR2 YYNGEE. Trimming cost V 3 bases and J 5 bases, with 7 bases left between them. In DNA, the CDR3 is TGTGCCAGCAGCGCGAGTCGAGATACGCAGTATTTT. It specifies CASSASRDTQYF.

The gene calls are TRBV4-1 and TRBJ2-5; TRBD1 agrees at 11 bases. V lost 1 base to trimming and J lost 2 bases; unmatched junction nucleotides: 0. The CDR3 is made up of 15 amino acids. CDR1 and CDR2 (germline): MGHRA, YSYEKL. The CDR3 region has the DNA TGCGCCAGCAGCCAAGGGGACAGGGGGCAAGAGACCCAGTACTTC. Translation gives CASSQGDRGQETQYF.

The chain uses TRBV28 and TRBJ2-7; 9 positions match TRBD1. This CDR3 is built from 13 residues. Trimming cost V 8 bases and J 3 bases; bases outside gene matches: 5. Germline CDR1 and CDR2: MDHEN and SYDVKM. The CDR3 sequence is CASDGTGRYEQYF. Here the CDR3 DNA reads TGTGCCAGCGACGGGACAGGGCGCTACGAGCAGTACTTC.

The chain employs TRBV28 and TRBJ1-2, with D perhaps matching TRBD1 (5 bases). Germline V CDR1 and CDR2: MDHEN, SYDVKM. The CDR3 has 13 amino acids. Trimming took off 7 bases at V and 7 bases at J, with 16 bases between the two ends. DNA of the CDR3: TGTGCCAGCACCTTGGGGGGATGGCGTGGCTACACCTTC. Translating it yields CASTLGGWRGYTF.

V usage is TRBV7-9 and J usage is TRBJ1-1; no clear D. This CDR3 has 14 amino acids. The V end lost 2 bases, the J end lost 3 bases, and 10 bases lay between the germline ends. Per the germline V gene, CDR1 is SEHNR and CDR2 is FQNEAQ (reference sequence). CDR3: CASSLKLGDTEAFF. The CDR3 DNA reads TGTGCCAGCAGCTTAAAGCTGGGAGACACTGAAGCTTTCTTT. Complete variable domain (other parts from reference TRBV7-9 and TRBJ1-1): DTGVSQNPRHKITKRGQNVTFRCDPISEHNRLYWYRQTLGQGPEFLTYFQNEAQLEKSRLLSDRFSAERPKGSFSTLEIQRTEQGDSAMYLCASSLKLGDTEAFFGQGTRLTVV.

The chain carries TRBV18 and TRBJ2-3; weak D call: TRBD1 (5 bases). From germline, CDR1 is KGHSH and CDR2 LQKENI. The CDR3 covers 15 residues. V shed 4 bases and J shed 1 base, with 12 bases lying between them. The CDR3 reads CASSRQGGGTDTQYF. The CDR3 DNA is TGTGCCAGCTCACGGCAGGGTGGGGGCACAGATACGCAGTATTTT. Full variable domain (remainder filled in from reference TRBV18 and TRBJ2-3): NAGVMQNPRHLVRRRGQEARLRCSPMKGHSHVYWYRQLPEEGLKFMVYLQKENIIDESGMPKERFSAEFPKEGPSILRIQQVVRGDSAAYFCASSRQGGGTDTQYFGPGTRLTVL.

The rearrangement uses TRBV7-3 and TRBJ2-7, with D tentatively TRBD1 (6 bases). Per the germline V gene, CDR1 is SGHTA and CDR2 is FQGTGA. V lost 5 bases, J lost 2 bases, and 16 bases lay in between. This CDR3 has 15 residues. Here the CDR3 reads CASSLSPGTTYEQYF. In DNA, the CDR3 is TGTGCCAGCAGCCTAAGTCCCGGGACAACCTACGAGCAGTACTTC.

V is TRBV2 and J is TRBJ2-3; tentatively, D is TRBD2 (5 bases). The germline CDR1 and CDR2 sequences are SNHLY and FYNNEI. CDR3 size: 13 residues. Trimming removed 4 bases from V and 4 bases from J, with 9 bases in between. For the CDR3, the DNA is TGTGCCAGCAGTGGCCGGGAAGCAGATACGCAGTATTTT. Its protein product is CASSGREADTQYF.

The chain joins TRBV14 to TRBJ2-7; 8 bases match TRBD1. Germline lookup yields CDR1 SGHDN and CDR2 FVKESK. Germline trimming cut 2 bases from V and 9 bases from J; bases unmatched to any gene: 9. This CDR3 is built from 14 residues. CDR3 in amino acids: CASSQTGQASGQYF. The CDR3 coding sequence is TGTGCCAGCAGCCAAACGGGACAGGCCAGCGGGCAGTACTTC.

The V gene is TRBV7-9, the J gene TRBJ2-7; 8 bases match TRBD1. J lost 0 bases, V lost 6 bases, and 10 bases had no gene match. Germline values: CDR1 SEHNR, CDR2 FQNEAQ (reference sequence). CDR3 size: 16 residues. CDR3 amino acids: CASSLYRDRSSYEQYF. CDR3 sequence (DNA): TGTGCCAGCAGTCTATACCGGGACAGGAGCTCCTACGAGCAGTACTTC.

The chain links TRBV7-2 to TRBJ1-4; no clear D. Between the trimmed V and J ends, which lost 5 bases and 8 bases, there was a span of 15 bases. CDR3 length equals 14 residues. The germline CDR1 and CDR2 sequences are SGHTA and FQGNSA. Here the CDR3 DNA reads TGTGCCAGCAGCATTGATCGGGGAGGCGAAAAACTGTTTTTT. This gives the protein CASSIDRGGEKLFF.

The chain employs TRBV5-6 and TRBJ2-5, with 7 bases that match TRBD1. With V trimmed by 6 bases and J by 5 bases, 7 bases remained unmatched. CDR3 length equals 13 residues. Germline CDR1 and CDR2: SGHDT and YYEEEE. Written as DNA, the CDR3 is TGTGCCAGCAACCGGGACAGACACGAGACCCAGTACTTC. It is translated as CASNRDRHETQYF.

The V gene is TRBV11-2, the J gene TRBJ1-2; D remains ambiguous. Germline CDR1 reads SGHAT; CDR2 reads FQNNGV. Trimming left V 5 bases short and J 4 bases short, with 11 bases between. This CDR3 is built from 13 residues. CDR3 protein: CASSPHLAYGYTF. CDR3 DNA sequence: TGTGCCAGCAGCCCTCATTTGGCCTATGGCTACACCTTC.

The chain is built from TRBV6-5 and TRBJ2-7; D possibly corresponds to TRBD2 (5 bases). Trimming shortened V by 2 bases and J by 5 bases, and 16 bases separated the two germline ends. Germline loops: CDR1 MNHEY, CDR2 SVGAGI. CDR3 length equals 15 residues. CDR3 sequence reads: CASSYSHTPGDEQYF. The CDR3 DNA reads TGTGCCAGCAGTTACAGTCACACCCCCGGGGACGAGCAGTACTTC.

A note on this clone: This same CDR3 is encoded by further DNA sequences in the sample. CDR3 bases: TGTGCCAGCAGCTCCCGGGACAGGGGGCAAAGCGCTGAAGCTTTCTTT. It yields the protein CASSSRDRGQSAEAFF. The chain combines TRBV7-8 with TRBJ1-1; TRBD1 aligns across 12 bases. CDR1 is SGHVS, CDR2 FQNEAQ, per germline. V dropped 4 bases and J dropped 6; count of bases not matched to a gene: 9. CDR3 length: 16 residues. Using reference TRBV7-8 and TRBJ1-1 for the parts outside the CDR3, the full variable domain is GAGVSQSPRYKVAKRGQDVALRCDPISGHVSLFWYQQALGQGPEFLTYFQNEAQLDKSGLPSDRFFAERPEGSVSTLKIQRTQQEDSAVYLCASSSRDRGQSAEAFFGQGTRLTVV.

CDR3 in amino acids: CASSQDQAVSGYGYTF. The DNA for the CDR3 is TGCGCCAGCAGCCAAGATCAGGCCGTCAGTGGGTATGGCTACACCTTC. This chain joins TRBV4-1 and TRBJ1-2, with D hard to call. CDR1 and CDR2 from the germline V gene are MGHRA and YSYEKL. This CDR3 contains 16 residues. V was pared by 0 bases and J by 5 bases, with 16 bases between.

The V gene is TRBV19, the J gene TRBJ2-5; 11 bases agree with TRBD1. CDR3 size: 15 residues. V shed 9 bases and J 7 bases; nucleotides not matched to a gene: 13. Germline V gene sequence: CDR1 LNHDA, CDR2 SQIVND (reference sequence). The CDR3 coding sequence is TGTGCCAGCCAGGACGGACAGGGGGCAGTAGGGACCCAGTACTTC. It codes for CASQDGQGAVGTQYF.

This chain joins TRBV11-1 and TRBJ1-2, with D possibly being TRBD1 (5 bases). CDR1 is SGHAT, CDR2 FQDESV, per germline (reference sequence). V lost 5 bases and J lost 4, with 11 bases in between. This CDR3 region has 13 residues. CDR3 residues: CASSPWTFYGYTF. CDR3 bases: TGTGCCAGCAGCCCATGGACATTCTATGGCTACACCTTC.

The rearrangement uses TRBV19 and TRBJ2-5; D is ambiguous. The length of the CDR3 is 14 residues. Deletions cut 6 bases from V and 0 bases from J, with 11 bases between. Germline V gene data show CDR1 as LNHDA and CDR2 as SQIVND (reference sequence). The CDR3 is CASRGTRYQETQYF. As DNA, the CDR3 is TGTGCCAGTAGGGGTACGAGGTACCAAGAGACCCAGTACTTC.

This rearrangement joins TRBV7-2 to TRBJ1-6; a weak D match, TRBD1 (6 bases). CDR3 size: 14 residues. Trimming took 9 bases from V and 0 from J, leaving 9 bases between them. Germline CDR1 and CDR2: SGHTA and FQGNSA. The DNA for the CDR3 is TGTGCCAGTTTAGGGGGCTCCTATAATTCACCCCTCCACTTT. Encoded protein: CASLGGSYNSPLHF.

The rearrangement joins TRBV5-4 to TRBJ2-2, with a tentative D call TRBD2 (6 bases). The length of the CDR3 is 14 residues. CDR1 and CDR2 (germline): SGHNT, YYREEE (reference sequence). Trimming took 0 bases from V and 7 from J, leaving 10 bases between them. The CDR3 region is CASSLVYGGGELFF. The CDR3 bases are TGTGCCAGCAGCTTGGTCTACGGGGGCGGGGAGCTGTTTTTT.

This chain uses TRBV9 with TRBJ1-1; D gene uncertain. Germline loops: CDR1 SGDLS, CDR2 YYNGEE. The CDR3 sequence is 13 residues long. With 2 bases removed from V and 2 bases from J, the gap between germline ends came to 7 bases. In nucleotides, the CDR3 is TGTGCCAGCAGCGTGAGGATAAACACTGAAGCTTTCTTT. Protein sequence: CASSVRINTEAFF.

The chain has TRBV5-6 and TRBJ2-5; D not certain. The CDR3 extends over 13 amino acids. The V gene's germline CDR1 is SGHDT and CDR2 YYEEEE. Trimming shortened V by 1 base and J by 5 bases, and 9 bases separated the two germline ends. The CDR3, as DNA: TGTGCCAGCAGCTTGCACAGTAGGGAGACCCAGTACTTC. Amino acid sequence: CASSLHSRETQYF.

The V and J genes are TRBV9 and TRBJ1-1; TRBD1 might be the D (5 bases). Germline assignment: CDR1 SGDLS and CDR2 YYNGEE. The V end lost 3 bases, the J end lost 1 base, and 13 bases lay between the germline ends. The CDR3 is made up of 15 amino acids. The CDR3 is CASSGELGGNTEAFF. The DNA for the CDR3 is TGTGCCAGCAGCGGCGAGCTGGGGGGGAACACTGAAGCTTTCTTT.